What follows is one TCR beta chain and its context. The target antigen is unknown. This entry is derived from a study of T cell responses to AZD1222 COVID-19 vaccine. Points from the study as a whole: Repertoire collection took place solely once the T cell response had peaked.

TCRdb's copy holds only in-frame clones and misses some; the assay was immunoSEQ multiplex PCR. This sample carries around 200,000 clones, 88% of them seen once, and the ten largest clones take more than 7%. Germline-derived CDR1 and CDR2 are SGHKS and YYEKEE (reference sequence). Deletions cut 4 bases from V and 4 bases from J, with 15 bases between. The CDR3 runs 16 residues. The TCR sequence derives from an adult in good health. Material: peripheral blood, obtained on day 0 of AZD1222 vaccination. The V gene is TRBV5-5, the J gene TRBJ1-6; weak D call: TRBD1 (6 bases). The CDR3 region is CASSGGHRQYNSPLHF. CDR3 DNA: TGTGCCAGCAGCGGGGGACACCGACAATATAATTCACCCCTCCACTTT.